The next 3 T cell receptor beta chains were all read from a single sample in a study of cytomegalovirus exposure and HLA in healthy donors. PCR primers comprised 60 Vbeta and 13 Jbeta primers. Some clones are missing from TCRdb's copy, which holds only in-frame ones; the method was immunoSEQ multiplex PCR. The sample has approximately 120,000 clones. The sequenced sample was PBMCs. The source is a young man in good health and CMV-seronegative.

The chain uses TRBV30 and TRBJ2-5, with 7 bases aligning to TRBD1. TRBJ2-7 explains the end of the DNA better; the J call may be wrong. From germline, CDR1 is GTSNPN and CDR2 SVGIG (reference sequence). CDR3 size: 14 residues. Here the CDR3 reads CAWRRQGWSYEQYF. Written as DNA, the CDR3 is TGTGCCTGGAGAAGACAGGGTTGGTCCTACGAGCAGTACTTC.

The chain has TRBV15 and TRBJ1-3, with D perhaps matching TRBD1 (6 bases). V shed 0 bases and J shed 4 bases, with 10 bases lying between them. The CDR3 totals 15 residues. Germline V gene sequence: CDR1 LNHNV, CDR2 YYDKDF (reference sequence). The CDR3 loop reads CATSRDQGRGNTIYF. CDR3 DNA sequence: TGTGCCACCAGCAGAGATCAGGGGCGCGGAAACACCATATATTTT.

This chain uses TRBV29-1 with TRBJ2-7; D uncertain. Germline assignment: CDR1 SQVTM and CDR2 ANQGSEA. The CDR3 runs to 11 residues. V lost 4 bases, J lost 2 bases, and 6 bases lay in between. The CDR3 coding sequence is TGCAGCGTTGGCAGAACCTACGAGCAGTACTTC. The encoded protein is CSVGRTYEQYF.